Sequencing of this T cell receptor (beta chain) was carried out in a study of blood T cell repertoires in COVID-19. Across the study: The United States, Italy and Spain supplied acute and convalescent COVID-19 samples. Sources were T cells, B-cell-depleted T cells, or PBMCs; the material itself was cDNA or gDNA.

Only in-frame clones appear in the TCRdb table, and some are missing; sequencing was by immunoSEQ multiplex PCR. This table holds about 46,000 clones, approximately 86% found once. Germline CDR1 is LNHDA and CDR2 is SQIVND (reference sequence). V was clipped by 7 bases and J by 4 bases, with 11 bases between them. The CDR3 contains 13 residues. The source is a man in his 60s with active or convalescent COVID-19. Material for sequencing was peripheral blood. The chain has TRBV19 and TRBJ1-5, with D maybe TRBD1 (5 bases). The CDR3 nucleotides read TGTGCCAGTAAACCCCCAGGGAATCAGCCCCAGCATTTT. It codes for CASKPPGNQPQHF.